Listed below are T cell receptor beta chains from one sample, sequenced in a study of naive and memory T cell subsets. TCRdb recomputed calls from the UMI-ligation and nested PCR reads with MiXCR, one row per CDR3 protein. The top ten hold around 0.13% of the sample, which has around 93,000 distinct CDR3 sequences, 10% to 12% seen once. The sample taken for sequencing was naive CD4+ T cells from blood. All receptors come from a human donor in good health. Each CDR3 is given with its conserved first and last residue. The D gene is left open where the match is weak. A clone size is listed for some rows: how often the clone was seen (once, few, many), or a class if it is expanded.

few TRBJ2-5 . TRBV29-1 CSASGVDPETQYF TGCAGCGCTTCGGGAGTGGACCCGGAGACCCAGTACTTC
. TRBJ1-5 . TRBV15 CATSRDQRGFNQPQHF TGTGCCACCAGCAGAGATCAGCGCGGGTTCAATCAGCCCCAGCATTTT
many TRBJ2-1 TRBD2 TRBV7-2 CASRLGLALNEQFF TGTGCCAGCAGACTTGGACTAGCGCTAAATGAGCAGTTCTTC
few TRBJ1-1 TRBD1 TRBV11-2 CASSEYRGFVGTEAFF TGTGCCAGCAGCGAATACAGGGGATTTGTAGGTACTGAAGCTTTCTTT
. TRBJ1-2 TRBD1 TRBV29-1 CSVDSGQGGGYTF TGCAGCGTTGACTCGGGACAGGGGGGTGGCTACACCTTC
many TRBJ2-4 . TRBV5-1 CASSLRGPDLTF TGCGCCAGCAGCTTGAGGGGTCCCGATTTGACCTTC
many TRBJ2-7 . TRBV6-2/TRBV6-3 CASSHGLEQYF TGTGCCAGCTCCCATGGTCTCGAGCAGTACTTC
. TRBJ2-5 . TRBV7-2 CASSLFRIAPKTQYF TGTGCCAGCAGCTTATTCCGTATAGCGCCAAAGACCCAGTACTTC
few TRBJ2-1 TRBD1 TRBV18 CASSPPESSDRAYEQFF TGTGCCAGCTCACCTCCCGAATCTTCGGACAGGGCCTATGAGCAGTTCTTC
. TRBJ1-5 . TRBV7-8 CASSPDGNQPQHF TGTGCCAGCAGCCCCGACGGAAATCAGCCCCAGCATTTT
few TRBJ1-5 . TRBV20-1 CSAAYSNQPQHF TGCAGTGCTGCGTATAGCAATCAGCCCCAGCATTTT
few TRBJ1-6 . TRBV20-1 CSARAHPSGALHF TGCAGTGCTAGAGCCCACCCATCCGGGGCCCTCCACTTT
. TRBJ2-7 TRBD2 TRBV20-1 CSARSLAGRPYEQYF TGCAGTGCTAGGTCACTAGCGGGGAGACCATACGAGCAGTACTTC
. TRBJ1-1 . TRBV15 CATSRDWSNTEAFF TGTGCCACCAGCAGAGATTGGTCGAACACTGAAGCTTTCTTT
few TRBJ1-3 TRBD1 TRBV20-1 CSALRGGNTIYF TGCAGTGCCCTCAGGGGGGGGAACACCATATATTTT
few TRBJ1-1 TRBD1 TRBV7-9 CASSLGTGGMNTEAFF TGTGCCAGCAGCTTAGGGACAGGGGGCATGAACACTGAAGCTTTCTTT
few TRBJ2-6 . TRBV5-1 CASSLQMISGANVLTF TGCGCCAGCAGCTTACAGATGATCTCTGGGGCCAACGTCCTGACTTTC
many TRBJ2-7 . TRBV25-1 CASSEPGTEQYF TGTGCCAGCAGTGAGCCGGGGACCGAGCAGTACTTC
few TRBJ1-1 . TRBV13 CASSEDKNRNTEAFF TGTGCCAGCAGCGAGGATAAAAATCGGAACACTGAAGCTTTCTTT
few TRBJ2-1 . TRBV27 CASSSTILYWEPYNEQFF TGTGCCAGCAGTTCGACCATACTGTATTGGGAACCCTACAATGAGCAGTTCTTC
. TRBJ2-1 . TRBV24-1 CATSDPALQGLHEQFF TGTGCCACCAGTGATCCAGCTTTACAGGGTTTACATGAGCAGTTCTTC
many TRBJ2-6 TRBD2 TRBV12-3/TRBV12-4 CASSSGTISLPGANVLTF TGTGCCAGCAGTTCCGGGACTATAAGTTTGCCTGGGGCCAACGTCCTGACTTTC
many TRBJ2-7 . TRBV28 CASTHLYPGEVEQYF TGTGCCAGCACCCACCTCTATCCCGGGGAGGTCGAGCAGTACTTC
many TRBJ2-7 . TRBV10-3 CAISDFTSSSFEQYF TGTGCCATCAGTGATTTTACTAGCTCATCGTTCGAGCAGTACTTC
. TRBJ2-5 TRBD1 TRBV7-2 CASSPQVGQQETQYF TGTGCCAGCAGCCCACAAGTGGGACAGCAAGAGACCCAGTACTTC
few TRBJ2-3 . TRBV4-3 CASSQGAAVSTDTQYF TGCGCCAGCAGCCAAGGAGCAGCGGTTAGCACAGATACGCAGTATTTT
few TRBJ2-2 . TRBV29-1 CSVGATSTGELFF TGCAGCGTTGGCGCCACCTCAACCGGGGAGCTGTTTTTT
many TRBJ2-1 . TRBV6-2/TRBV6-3 CASSHTSRFGQFF TGTGCCAGCAGTCATACTAGCAGGTTTGGGCAGTTCTTC
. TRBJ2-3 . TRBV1 CTSSQGLAGLTSTDTQYF TGCACCAGCAGCCAGGGACTAGCGGGCCTAACTAGCACAGATACGCAGTATTTT
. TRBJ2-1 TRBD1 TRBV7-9 CASSLNLARDSPPNEQFF TGTGCCAGCAGCTTGAACCTGGCGAGGGACAGTCCACCCAATGAGCAGTTCTTC
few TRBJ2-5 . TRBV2 CASTLQETQYF TGTGCCAGCACGCTCCAAGAGACCCAGTACTTC
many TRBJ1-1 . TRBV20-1 CSANRGSPMNTEAFF TGCAGTGCCAATAGGGGCAGCCCCATGAACACTGAAGCTTTCTTT
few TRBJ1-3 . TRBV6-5 CASSYSLNSGNTIYF TGTGCCAGCAGTTACTCGCTCAACTCTGGAAACACCATATATTTT
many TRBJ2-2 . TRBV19 CASSIAGREGKLFF TGTGCCAGTAGTATAGCCGGGCGGGAAGGGAAGCTGTTTTTT
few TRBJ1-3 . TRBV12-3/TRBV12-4 CASSFVRSGNTIYF TGTGCCAGCAGTTTTGTCCGTTCAGGAAACACCATATATTTT
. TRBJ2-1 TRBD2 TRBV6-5 CASSLTSGGALEQFF TGTGCCAGCAGTCTAACTAGCGGGGGGGCCTTGGAGCAGTTCTTC
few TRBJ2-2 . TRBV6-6 CASSYESGTNTGELFF TGTGCCAGCAGTTATGAGTCGGGGACGAACACCGGGGAGCTGTTTTTT
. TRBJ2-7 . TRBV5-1 CASSPTGTAYEQYF TGCGCCAGCAGCCCGACAGGGACTGCCTACGAGCAGTACTTC
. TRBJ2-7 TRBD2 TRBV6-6 CASSYSGGVGAGGTYEQYF TGTGCCAGCAGTTACTCGGGCGGTGTGGGAGCGGGGGGAACCTACGAGCAGTACTTC
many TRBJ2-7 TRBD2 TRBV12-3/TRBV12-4 CASSRAASGRLEQYF TGTGCCAGCAGTCGCGCGGCTAGCGGGAGACTCGAGCAGTACTTC
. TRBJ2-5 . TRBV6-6 CASSPGASRETQYF TGTGCCAGCAGTCCGGGAGCAAGTAGGGAGACCCAGTACTTC
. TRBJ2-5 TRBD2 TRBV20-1 CSAIRTSAQDTQYF TGCAGTGCGATCAGGACTAGCGCTCAAGATACCCAGTACTTC
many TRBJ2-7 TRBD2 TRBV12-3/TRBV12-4 CASRRQSGGSYEQYF TGTGCCAGCAGAAGACAGAGCGGGGGCTCCTACGAGCAGTACTTC
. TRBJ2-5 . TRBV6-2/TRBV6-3 CASSRRRETATSGTQYF TGTGCCAGCAGTCGCCGGCGAGAGACAGCCACCAGCGGGACCCAGTACTTC
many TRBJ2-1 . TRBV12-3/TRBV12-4 CAIGRVYNEQFF TGTGCCATCGGACGGGTATACAATGAGCAGTTCTTC
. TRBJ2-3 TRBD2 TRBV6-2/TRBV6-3 CASRSGGALDTQYF TGTGCCAGCAGAAGCGGGGGGGCCCTGGATACGCAGTATTTT
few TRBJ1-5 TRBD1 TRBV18 CASSVGGTGNQPQHF TGTGCCAGCTCAGTAGGAGGGACAGGCAATCAGCCCCAGCATTTT
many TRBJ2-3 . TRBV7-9 CASSSGDLSTDTQYF TGTGCCAGCAGCTCGGGGGACCTCAGCACAGATACGCAGTATTTT
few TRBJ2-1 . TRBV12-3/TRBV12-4 CASSLLRTIINEQFF TGTGCCAGCAGTTTATTAAGGACTATAATCAATGAGCAGTTCTTC
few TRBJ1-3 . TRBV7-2 CASSFFPSGNTIYF TGTGCCAGCAGCTTTTTTCCCTCTGGAAACACCATATATTTT
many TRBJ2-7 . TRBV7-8 CASSLALRGYEQYF TGTGCCAGCAGCTTAGCGCTTCGGGGCTACGAGCAGTACTTC
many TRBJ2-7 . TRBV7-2 CASSPRMVSDEQYF TGTGCCAGCAGCCCGCGTATGGTCTCGGACGAGCAGTACTTC